This TCR beta chain originates from a study of T cell repertoires in ileal Crohn's disease. The protocol was immunoSEQ multiplex PCR, while the TCRdb copy is restricted to in-frame clones and leaves out a portion. The sample contains around 970 clones, 83% of which appear only once. Study-level findings and limits: Mucosal expansions were suggested to be mainly CD8 T cells. Clonal expansions were more frequent in active smokers than non-smokers at surgery.

Included were adult ileal or ileocolonic Crohn's patients indicated for ileocolonic resection. The sample holds one count of this clone. As yet, its antigen is unknown. Sequencing input: ileal tissue. The clonotype comes from an adult with Crohn's disease.

The CDR3 nucleotides are TGTGCCAGCAGCTTAGAAACAGGGGGCTACGAGCAGTACTTC. Protein product: CASSLETGGYEQYF. The gene calls are TRBV7-2 and TRBJ2-7; 8 bases align to TRBD1. V shed 1 base and J 3 bases; nucleotides not matched to a gene: 2. The CDR3 contains 14 residues. Germline-derived CDR1 and CDR2 are SGHTA and FQGNSA.